These 26 T cell receptor beta chains came from one sample sequenced in a study of OX40 agonist ivuxolimab in advanced cancers. Sequenced by immunoSEQ multiplex PCR; TCRdb stores in-frame clones only, minus some. The table includes around 66,000 clones, around 83% detected once. Sequenced here: CD4+ or CD8+ T cells sorted from blood, sampled in a trial of the OX40 agonist ivuxolimab. Receptors originate from an adult with an advanced solid tumor such as melanoma, head and neck, liver or kidney cancer.

The V gene is TRBV5-4, the J gene TRBJ2-5, with 7 bases matching TRBD2. CDR1 and CDR2 from the germline V gene are SGHNT and YYREEE (reference sequence). The CDR3 extends over 15 amino acids. V dropped 4 bases and J dropped 8; count of bases not matched to a gene: 14. The CDR3 nucleotides are TGTGCCAGCAGCCATGCGGGGGATGGGAGTCATACCCAGTACTTC. This translates into CASSHAGDGSHTQYF.

This chain joins TRBV28 and TRBJ1-3; weak D call: TRBD1 (5 bases). Germline CDR1 reads MDHEN; CDR2 reads SYDVKM. This CDR3 is 13 amino acids long. V dropped 7 bases and J dropped 2 bases, with 9 bases sitting between them. Here the CDR3 DNA reads TGTGCCAGCACCAGGGACCCTGGAAACACCATATATTTT. It is translated as CASTRDPGNTIYF.

V is TRBV30 and J is TRBJ1-6; no reliable D call. The CDR3 has 15 residues. Germline loops: CDR1 GTSNPN, CDR2 SVGIG (reference sequence). V lost 4 bases to trimming and J lost 7 bases, with 17 bases between them. The CDR3 loop is CAWTRGRTENSPLHF. The CDR3 DNA follows: TGTGCCTGGACTCGAGGGCGCACTGAAAATTCACCCCTCCACTTT.

The chain uses TRBV14 and TRBJ2-1; possibly TRBD2 for D (6 bases). This CDR3 spans 10 amino acids. Germline V lookup: CDR1 SGHDN, CDR2 FVKESK. V was pared by 11 bases and J by 9 bases, with 11 bases between. CDR3 residues: CAVGGSEQFF. CDR3 in DNA: TGTGCCGTTGGGGGGAGTGAGCAGTTCTTC. The variable domain in full, completed from reference TRBV14 and TRBJ2-1, reads EAGVTQFPSHSVIEKGQTVTLRCDPISGHDNLYWYRRVMGKEIKFLLHFVKESKQDESGMPNNRFLAERTGGTYSTLKVQPAELEDSGVYFCAVGGSEQFFGPGTRLTVL.

Comments on this clone: The sample carries other DNA sequences with the same CDR3. CDR3 residues: CASSFGGIIENEQFF. CDR3 bases: TGTGCCAGCAGTTTCGGCGGGATAATAGAAAATGAGCAGTTCTTC. The chain has TRBV27 and TRBJ2-1; TRBD2 is a possible D gene (6 bases). The CDR3 covers 15 residues. The germline gives CDR1 MNHEY, CDR2 SMNVEV (reference sequence). Trimming took 3 bases from V and 7 from J, leaving 16 bases between them.

This chain links TRBV4-1 with TRBJ2-3, with TRBD1 matching over 9 bases. V lost 3 bases and J lost 3; bases outside the gene matches: 16. Looked up from germline, CDR1 is MGHRA and CDR2 is YSYEKL. The CDR3 runs to 19 residues. CDR3 bases: TGCGCCAGCAGCCATCCCCTAGGGGCCGGGACAGGGAATACAGATACGCAGTATTTT. Translating it yields CASSHPLGAGTGNTDTQYF.

The J gene is TRBJ1-1, the V gene TRBV7-9, with D unclear. The CDR3 has 14 residues. CDR1 and CDR2 from the germline V gene are SEHNR and FQNEAQ (reference sequence). V was clipped by 1 base and J by 1 base, with 7 bases between them. The CDR3, as DNA: TGTGCCAGCAGCTTAGGACAAGCGAACACTGAAGCTTTCTTT. Translation: CASSLGQANTEAFF. The complete variable domain, with remaining parts taken from reference TRBV7-9 and TRBJ1-1, reads DTGVSQNPRHKITKRGQNVTFRCDPISEHNRLYWYRQTLGQGPEFLTYFQNEAQLEKSRLLSDRFSAERPKGSFSTLEIQRTEQGDSAMYLCASSLGQANTEAFFGQGTRLTVV.

This clone was seen once. The J gene is TRBJ2-3, the V gene TRBV19; possibly TRBD1 for D (5 bases). Trimming cost V 6 bases and J 0 bases, with 10 bases left between them. The CDR3 has 14 residues. In germline, CDR1 is LNHDA, CDR2 SQIVND (reference sequence). The CDR3 reads CASRDISSTDTQYF. As DNA, the CDR3 is TGTGCCAGTAGGGACATATCTAGCACAGATACGCAGTATTTT.

CDR3 in DNA: TGTGCCAGCAGTTTATCAAGGGATAACGGGGAGCTGTTTTTT. Translating it yields CASSLSRDNGELFF. The genes are TRBV28 and TRBJ2-2; D unclear. V lost 1 base and J lost 7, with 10 bases in between. This CDR3 is 14 amino acids long. Germline V gives CDR1 MDHEN, CDR2 SYDVKM.

The V call is TRBV10-3, the J call TRBJ2-1, with TRBD1 matching 10 bases. V shed 4 bases, J shed 7 bases, and the junction held 10 bases outside the gene matches. Germline CDR1 and CDR2: ENHRY and SYGVKD. The CDR3 loop spans 16 amino acids. CDR3 nucleotides: TGTGCCATCAGTGCGGTAACGGGACAGGGGAGAAATGAGCAGTTCTTC. It codes for CAISAVTGQGRNEQFF.

This clone was seen more than once but under ten times. This chain uses TRBV5-1 with TRBJ2-3; D is possibly TRBD2 (6 bases). The CDR3 is 14 amino acids. V lost 2 bases to trimming and J lost 4 bases, with 11 bases between them. The germline CDR1 and CDR2 sequences are SGHRS and YFSETQ. This chain's CDR3 is CASSLSPGADTQYF. In nucleotides, the CDR3 is TGCGCCAGCAGCTTAAGCCCGGGGGCAGATACGCAGTATTTT.

This chain connects TRBV20-1 to TRBJ2-3; unclear D gene. The V gene's germline CDR1 is DFQATT and CDR2 SNEGSKA (reference sequence). The CDR3 sequence is 11 residues long. Trimming pared 8 bases from V and 3 bases from J, leaving 9 bases between. CDR3 sequence (DNA): TGCAGTTTCATGGGGACAGATACGCAGTATTTT. Amino acids: CSFMGTDTQYF.

The chain joins TRBV10-3 to TRBJ2-1; D ambiguous. This CDR3 contains 11 residues. Per germline, CDR1 ENHRY and CDR2 SYGVKD. V gave up 3 bases and J gave up 3 bases, with 0 bases separating them. CDR3 amino acids: CAISDYNEQFF. CDR3 sequence (DNA): TGTGCCATCAGTGACTACAATGAGCAGTTCTTC.

This clone has a handful of counts. The chain joins TRBV7-9 to TRBJ2-3; D is uncertain. V lost 1 base and J lost 2, with 13 bases in between. Germline CDR1 reads SEHNR; CDR2 reads FQNEAQ (reference sequence). The CDR3 contains 16 residues. The CDR3 sequence is CASSLGSATITDTQYF. DNA of the CDR3: TGTGCCAGCAGCTTAGGATCCGCGACAATCACAGATACGCAGTATTTT. Based on the CDR3 plus reference TRBV7-9 and TRBJ2-3, the full variable domain is DTGVSQNPRHKITKRGQNVTFRCDPISEHNRLYWYRQTLGQGPEFLTYFQNEAQLEKSRLLSDRFSAERPKGSFSTLEIQRTEQGDSAMYLCASSLGSATITDTQYFGPGTRLTVL.

The CDR3 bases are TGTGCCAGCAGCCTTTACCAGACTAGCGGGAATGGTGATACGCAGTATTTT. Protein: CASSLYQTSGNGDTQYF. V gene TRBV9 combines with J gene TRBJ2-3, with 11 bases identical to TRBD2. V dropped 4 bases and J dropped 6; count of bases not matched to a gene: 13. The CDR3 is 17 residues long. Per the germline V gene, CDR1 is SGDLS and CDR2 is YYNGEE.

The V gene is TRBV28, the J gene TRBJ1-3, with 11 positions matching TRBD1. The germline CDR1 and CDR2 sequences are MDHEN and SYDVKM. V shed 2 bases and J 2 bases; nucleotides not matched to a gene: 2. This CDR3 is 16 amino acids long. CDR3 amino acids: CASSLPGQGAGNTIYF. In DNA, the CDR3 is TGTGCCAGCAGTTTACCGGGACAGGGGGCTGGAAACACCATATATTTT.

The V gene is TRBV19, the J gene TRBJ1-4, with no clear D. Trimming took 8 bases from V and 4 from J, leaving 11 bases between them. Germline V lookup: CDR1 LNHDA, CDR2 SQIVND (reference sequence). CDR3 length: 13 amino acids. The CDR3 protein is CASLDGDNEKLFF. The CDR3, as DNA: TGTGCCAGTTTAGACGGAGATAATGAAAAACTGTTTTTT.

The J gene is TRBJ1-4, the V gene TRBV5-1, with D perhaps TRBD1 (6 bases). Germline-derived CDR1 and CDR2 are SGHRS and YFSETQ. The germline V and J ends were trimmed by 0 bases and 3 bases, with 15 bases remaining between them. The CDR3 has 17 residues. CDR3 nucleotides: TGCGCCAGCAGCTTGGCACCTTCTGGACAGTCTAATGAAAAACTGTTTTTT. Residues: CASSLAPSGQSNEKLFF. The full variable domain, its missing parts supplied by reference TRBV5-1 and TRBJ1-4, is KAGVTQTPRYLIKTRGQQVTLSCSPISGHRSVSWYQQTPGQGLQFLFEYFSETQRNKGNFPGRFSGRQFSNSRSEMNVSTLELGDSALYLCASSLAPSGQSNEKLFFGSGTQLSVL.

The V gene is TRBV2, the J gene TRBJ2-5, with D hard to call. Germline-derived CDR1 and CDR2 are SNHLY and FYNNEI. V shed 3 bases and J shed 7 bases, with 12 bases lying between them. CDR3 length: 13 residues. The chain's CDR3 is CASSDGPWGTQYF. The CDR3 DNA sequence: TGTGCCAGCAGTGATGGCCCTTGGGGGACCCAGTACTTC. The variable domain in full, with the rest retrieved from reference TRBV2 and TRBJ2-5, is EPEVTQTPSHQVTQMGQEVILRCVPISNHLYFYWYRQILGQKVEFLVSFYNNEISEKSEIFDDQFSVERPDGSNFTLKIRSTKLEDSAMYFCASSDGPWGTQYFGPGTRLLVL.

The J gene is TRBJ2-5, the V gene TRBV14; 13 positions match TRBD2. After removal of 4 bases from V and 4 bases from J, the junction contained 6 bases not matched to a gene. This CDR3 is 16 amino acids long. The germline gives CDR1 SGHDN, CDR2 FVKESK. CDR3 region: CASSLLAGGPIETQYF. CDR3 DNA sequence: TGTGCCAGCAGCCTACTAGCGGGAGGGCCGATAGAGACCCAGTACTTC. Using reference TRBV14 and TRBJ2-5 for the parts outside the CDR3, the full variable domain is EAGVTQFPSHSVIEKGQTVTLRCDPISGHDNLYWYRRVMGKEIKFLLHFVKESKQDESGMPNNRFLAERTGGTYSTLKVQPAELEDSGVYFCASSLLAGGPIETQYFGPGTRLLVL.

The chain recombines TRBV28 with TRBJ2-7; 7 bases agree with TRBD1. The CDR3 spans 13 residues. V shed 6 bases, J shed 6 bases, and the junction held 8 bases outside the gene matches. From germline, CDR1 is MDHEN and CDR2 SYDVKM. The chain's CDR3 is CASRPTGSREQYV. Here the CDR3 DNA reads TGTGCCAGCAGGCCGACAGGGTCCCGCGAGCAGTACGTC.

This chain joins TRBV5-1 and TRBJ1-3; 8 positions match TRBD1. With 7 bases clipped from V and 4 bases from J, the junction kept 4 bases outside the gene matches. The CDR3 spans 13 residues. Germline lookup yields CDR1 SGHRS and CDR2 YFSETQ. The CDR3 DNA reads as TGCGCCAGCCAACAGGGGGGCGGAAACACCATATATTTT. Translating it yields CASQQGGGNTIYF.

V is TRBV5-1 and J is TRBJ1-1; weak D call: TRBD1 (5 bases). CDR3 length: 14 residues. Deletions cut 7 bases from V and 3 bases from J, with 16 bases between. The germline gives CDR1 SGHRS, CDR2 YFSETQ. In DNA form, the CDR3 reads TGCGCCAGCGGTAGGGGCAGTTTGGACACTGAAGCTTTCTTT. Protein sequence: CASGRGSLDTEAFF.

This chain links TRBV5-4 with TRBJ2-3; D gene uncertain. Trimming took 2 bases from V and 4 from J, leaving 5 bases between them. The CDR3 is 12 residues long. Germline loops: CDR1 SGHNT, CDR2 YYREEE (reference sequence). CDR3 protein: CASSFGADTQYF. The CDR3 DNA reads TGTGCCAGCAGCTTTGGGGCAGATACGCAGTATTTT. The entire variable domain, with the rest obtained from reference TRBV5-4 and TRBJ2-3, is as follows: ETGVTQSPTHLIKTRGQQVTLRCSSQSGHNTVSWYQQALGQGPQFIFQYYREEENGRGNFPPRFSGLQFPNYSSELNVNALELDDSALYLCASSFGADTQYFGPGTRLTVL.

The chain employs TRBV10-3 and TRBJ2-7, with 8 nucleotides matching TRBD2. Germline V gene lookup returns CDR1 ENHRY and CDR2 SYGVKD. The length of the CDR3 is 17 residues. V lost 0 bases and J lost 2; bases outside the gene matches: 9. For the CDR3, the DNA is TGTGCCATCAGTGAGTCGACCGGGAGGCGGGAGGCCTACGAGCAGTACTTC. This translates into CAISESTGRREAYEQYF.

The genes are TRBV10-3 and TRBJ1-2, with D perhaps TRBD1 (6 bases). V was clipped by 2 bases and J by 2 bases, with 9 bases between them. This CDR3 has 14 residues. The V gene's germline CDR1 is ENHRY and CDR2 SYGVKD. CDR3 in amino acids: CAISEEGGNYGYTF. CDR3 DNA: TGTGCCATCAGTGAGGAGGGGGGGAACTATGGCTACACCTTC.